The present TCR beta chain was sequenced within a study of T cells after yellow fever vaccination. Study results and caveats: Any FACS-sorted repertoire could hold abundant clonotypes that contaminate it from the bulk population. Primary-vaccination clones mostly resurfaced post-booster (about 95% CD4, roughly 90% CD8). Overall, a small share of clonotypes was seen in both CD4 and CD8 compartments.

Comments on this clonotype: Antigen: not known.

Germline trimming cut 4 bases from V and 4 bases from J; bases unmatched to any gene: 9. The germline V gene encodes CDR1 SGHRS and CDR2 YFSETQ. The CDR3 has 16 residues. 5'RACE template switching generated TCR cDNA, adding a universal primer site and UMIs. TCRdb independently ran MiXCR on the 5' RACE reads; one entry per CDR3 protein. The data contain 300,000 to 400,000 distinct CDR3 sequences, 4% of them singletons. The chain joins TRBV5-1 to TRBJ1-1; 11 nucleotides align to TRBD1. This specimen consisted of PBMCs, obtained 5 days after the yellow fever booster vaccination. This TCR came from a man between 18 and 29 years old who received the YFV17D yellow fever vaccine. The DNA of the CDR3 is TGCGCCAGCAGCCCCTACTTGGGACAGGGGGGCACTGAAGCTTTCTTT. Its protein product is CASSPYLGQGGTEAFF.